A selection of T cell receptor beta chains follows, all from one sample in a study of T-cell reconstitution after alpha-beta-depleted transplantation in children. TCRdb re-analysed the PCR reads in MiXCR, keeping a single row per CDR3 protein. The table has approximately 70,000 distinct CDR3 sequences, approximately 4.4% seen once. The sequences come from PBMCs, mostly from graft donor cells, collected 180 days after TCRalphabeta/CD19-depleted stem cell transplant. Every receptor here comes from a boy under two years old who had a stem cell transplant for acute myeloid leukemia, so the T cells may come from the graft donor. CDR3s leave out the opening cysteine and the closing phenylalanine or tryptophan. The order of the fields is V gene, D gene, J gene, CDR3 protein. The D gene is left open where the match is weak.

v_gene: TRBV4-1
d_gene: NA
j_gene: TRBJ1-4
CDR3aa: ASSHTGTTNEKLF

v_gene: TRBV4-3
d_gene: TRBD1
j_gene: TRBJ2-2
CDR3aa: ASSQDSIYRGQGTGELF

v_gene: TRBV27
d_gene: NA
j_gene: TRBJ1-1
CDR3aa: ASSSLKYTDTEAF

v_gene: TRBV20-1
d_gene: NA
j_gene: TRBJ2-1
CDR3aa: SLGLFSYNEQF

v_gene: TRBV11-2
d_gene: TRBD2
j_gene: TRBJ2-5
CDR3aa: ASSLLAGVQETQY

v_gene: TRBV7-9
d_gene: TRBD1
j_gene: TRBJ2-5
CDR3aa: ASSRNQGALKETQY

v_gene: TRBV12-3/TRBV12-4
d_gene: NA
j_gene: TRBJ2-4
CDR3aa: ASSSAALAKNIQY

v_gene: TRBV4-2
d_gene: TRBD2
j_gene: TRBJ2-3
CDR3aa: ASSQGAGGGFGTDTQY

v_gene: TRBV4-3
d_gene: NA
j_gene: TRBJ2-2
CDR3aa: ASRLMRVTGELF

v_gene: TRBV9
d_gene: TRBD2
j_gene: TRBJ2-2
CDR3aa: ASSVRLAGRELF

v_gene: TRBV7-2
d_gene: TRBD1
j_gene: TRBJ2-7
CDR3aa: ASSLAGQTYSNEQY

v_gene: TRBV7-2
d_gene: NA
j_gene: TRBJ1-2
CDR3aa: ASRTPSQGVRGYT

v_gene: TRBV20-1
d_gene: NA
j_gene: TRBJ2-3
CDR3aa: SSTPNTDTQY

v_gene: TRBV5-4
d_gene: TRBD2
j_gene: TRBJ2-5
CDR3aa: ASSAALAGGGETQY

v_gene: TRBV20-1
d_gene: TRBD2
j_gene: TRBJ2-1
CDR3aa: SARSGGPYNEQF

v_gene: TRBV7-3
d_gene: TRBD2
j_gene: TRBJ2-1
CDR3aa: ASSLRLAGASGTYNEQF

v_gene: TRBV20-1
d_gene: NA
j_gene: TRBJ1-2
CDR3aa: SATDRVNYGYT

v_gene: TRBV7-2
d_gene: TRBD1
j_gene: TRBJ2-6
CDR3aa: ASSFQGAGGANVLT

v_gene: TRBV7-3
d_gene: TRBD2
j_gene: TRBJ2-7
CDR3aa: ASSPGGGGEQY

v_gene: TRBV4-1
d_gene: TRBD1
j_gene: TRBJ2-7
CDR3aa: ASSQTGTGTGGNEQY

v_gene: TRBV9
d_gene: NA
j_gene: TRBJ2-3
CDR3aa: ASSVRADTQY

v_gene: TRBV6-5
d_gene: NA
j_gene: TRBJ1-1
CDR3aa: ASSRRQDLYLYTEAF

v_gene: TRBV27
d_gene: TRBD2
j_gene: TRBJ2-1
CDR3aa: ASSYSGGSGNEQF

v_gene: TRBV12-2
d_gene: NA
j_gene: TRBJ2-5
CDR3aa: ASRLYRGPRETQY

v_gene: TRBV5-5
d_gene: NA
j_gene: TRBJ1-1
CDR3aa: ASSPGARGTEAF

v_gene: TRBV12-3/TRBV12-4
d_gene: NA
j_gene: TRBJ1-2
CDR3aa: ASSSTFRDRGYT

v_gene: TRBV10-3
d_gene: NA
j_gene: TRBJ1-5
CDR3aa: AISGNQKEPQH

v_gene: TRBV4-3
d_gene: NA
j_gene: TRBJ2-7
CDR3aa: ASSQEQGPSEQY

v_gene: TRBV6-5
d_gene: TRBD2
j_gene: TRBJ2-7
CDR3aa: ASSYPSGALPYEQY

v_gene: TRBV20-1
d_gene: TRBD2
j_gene: TRBJ2-1
CDR3aa: SARSTSSGGNEQF